What follows describes a single T cell receptor beta chain. The data originate from a study of T cell responses to AZD1222 COVID-19 vaccine. Produced via immunoSEQ multiplex PCR; TCRdb's table is partial and in-frame only. This table holds some 100,000 clones, approximately 91% found once. This sequence was found in an adult in good health. Sequencing was performed on peripheral blood, taken on day 0 of AZD1222 vaccination.

CDR3 amino acids: CAIKPNAGTDTQYF. The CDR3 bases are TGTGCCATCAAACCGAACGCGGGGACAGATACGCAGTATTTT. V gene TRBV10-3 combines with J gene TRBJ2-3; D is possibly TRBD2 (6 bases). The germline V gene encodes CDR1 ENHRY and CDR2 SYGVKD. This CDR3 region has 14 residues. V was pared by 7 bases and J by 3 bases, with 14 bases between.